This T cell receptor (beta chain) originates from a study of blood T cell repertoires in COVID-19. This CDR3 comprises 13 residues. Germline trimming cut 3 bases from V and 11 bases from J; bases unmatched to any gene: 12. The germline V gene encodes CDR1 GTSNPN and CDR2 SVGIG (reference sequence). Assay used: immunoSEQ multiplex PCR; TCRdb lists only in-frame clones, some missing. The sample lists approximately 250,000 clones, about 88% occurring once. The clonotype was recovered from a woman in her sixties with COVID-19, enrolled during active disease. The sample comprised peripheral blood. The chain uses TRBV30 and TRBJ1-1; 7 bases are a match to TRBD1. In DNA, the CDR3 is TGTGCCTGGAGAAATAGGGGGCACTTCGGGGCTTTCTTT. It specifies CAWRNRGHFGAFF.